This T cell receptor beta chain was sequenced for a study of blood T cell repertoires in COVID-19. Turning to the study itself: Italy, Spain and the United States were the sources of the convalescent and acute COVID-19 samples.

J was trimmed by 3 bases and V by 5 bases; bases with no gene match: 3. CDR3 length: 13 amino acids. Assay used: immunoSEQ multiplex PCR; TCRdb lists only in-frame clones, some missing. This sample yields around 250,000 clones, of which about four fifths are seen a single time; around 2% belongs to the top ten. The source is a man younger than 40 who had recovered from COVID-19. Sequencing was performed on peripheral blood. This sequence joins TRBV12-3 or TRBV12-4 and TRBJ2-5; TRBD1 matches 7 bases. CDR3 sequence (DNA): TGTGCCAGCAGTCAAGGGGGCGAAGAGACCCAGTACTTC. Protein product: CASSQGGEETQYF.